This entry describes one T cell receptor beta chain. Its specificity is not known. This sample was included in a study of OX40 agonist ivuxolimab in advanced cancers. Turning to the study itself: Prior anti-PD-1, anti-PD-L1 or anti-CTLA-4 therapy did not bar entry, and approximately 40% had some. Partial responses occurred in three patients (one hepatocellular carcinoma, two cutaneous melanoma).

Study-level points and caveats: Among expanded peripheral T cells, antigen specificity went undetermined. CD4+ and CD8+ blood T cells expanded clonally by week 6 at 0.1 to 3.0 mg/kg.

V trimming: 3 bases; J trimming: 5 bases; junction bases outside the gene matches: 10. Germline-derived CDR1 and CDR2 are LGHNA and YSLEER. This CDR3 is 16 amino acids long. The assay was immunoSEQ multiplex PCR, and TCRdb's table has in-frame clones only and misses some. The table has 55,000 to 85,000 clones, 70% to 90% seen once; the top ten hold 1.3%. The receptor comes from an adult with an advanced solid tumor such as melanoma, head and neck, liver or kidney cancer. V gene TRBV4-3 combines with J gene TRBJ2-5, with 9 bases identical to TRBD1. Sequences were derived from CD4+ or CD8+ T cells sorted from blood, sampled in a trial of the OX40 agonist ivuxolimab. The CDR3 DNA follows: TGCGCCAGCAGCCAGGCATTTCGGACAGGGGATGAGACCCAGTACTTC. Encoded protein: CASSQAFRTGDETQYF.